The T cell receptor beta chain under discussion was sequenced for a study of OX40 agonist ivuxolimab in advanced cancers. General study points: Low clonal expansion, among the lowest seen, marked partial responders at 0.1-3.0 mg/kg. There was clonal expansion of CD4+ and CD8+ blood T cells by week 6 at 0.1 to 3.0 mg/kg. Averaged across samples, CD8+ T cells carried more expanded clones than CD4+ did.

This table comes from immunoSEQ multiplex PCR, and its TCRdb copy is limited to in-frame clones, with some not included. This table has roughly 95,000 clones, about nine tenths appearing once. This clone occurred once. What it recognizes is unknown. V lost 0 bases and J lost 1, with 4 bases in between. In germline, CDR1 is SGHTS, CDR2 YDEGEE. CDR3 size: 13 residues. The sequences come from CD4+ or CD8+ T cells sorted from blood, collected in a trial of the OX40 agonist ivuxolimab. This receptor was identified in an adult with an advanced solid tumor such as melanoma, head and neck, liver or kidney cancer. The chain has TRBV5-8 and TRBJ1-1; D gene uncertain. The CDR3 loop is CASSLERNTEAFF. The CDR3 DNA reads TGTGCCAGCAGCTTGGAGAGGAACACTGAAGCTTTCTTT.